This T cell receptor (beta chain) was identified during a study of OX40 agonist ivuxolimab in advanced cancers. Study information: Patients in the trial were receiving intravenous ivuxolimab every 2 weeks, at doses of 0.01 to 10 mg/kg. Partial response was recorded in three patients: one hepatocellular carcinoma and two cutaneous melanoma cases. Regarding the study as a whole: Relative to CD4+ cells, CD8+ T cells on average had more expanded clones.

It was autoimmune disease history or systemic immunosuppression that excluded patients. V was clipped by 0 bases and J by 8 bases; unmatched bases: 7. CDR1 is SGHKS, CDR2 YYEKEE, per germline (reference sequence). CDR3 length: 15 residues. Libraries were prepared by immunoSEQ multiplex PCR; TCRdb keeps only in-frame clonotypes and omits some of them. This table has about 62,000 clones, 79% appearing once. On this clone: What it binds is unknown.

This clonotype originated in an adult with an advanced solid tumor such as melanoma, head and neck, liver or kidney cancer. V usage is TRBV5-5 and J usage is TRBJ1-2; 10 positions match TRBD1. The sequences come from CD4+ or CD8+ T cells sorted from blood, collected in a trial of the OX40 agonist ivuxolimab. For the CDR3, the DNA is TGTGCCAGCAGCTTGGGACAGGGGGCGTTCTGGGGCTACACCTTC. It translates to CASSLGQGAFWGYTF.